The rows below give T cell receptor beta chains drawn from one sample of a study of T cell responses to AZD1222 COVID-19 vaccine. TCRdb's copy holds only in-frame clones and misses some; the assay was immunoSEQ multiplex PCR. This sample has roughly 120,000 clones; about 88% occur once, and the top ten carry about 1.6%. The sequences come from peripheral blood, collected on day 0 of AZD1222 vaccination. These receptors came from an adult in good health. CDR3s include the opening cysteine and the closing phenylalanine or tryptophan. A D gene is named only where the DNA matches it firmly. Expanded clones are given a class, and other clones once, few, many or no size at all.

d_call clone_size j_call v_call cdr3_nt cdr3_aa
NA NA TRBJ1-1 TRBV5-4 TGTGCCAGCAGCTTTTCATGGGGGAACACTGAAGCTTTCTTT CASSFSWGNTEAFF
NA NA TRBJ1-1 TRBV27 TGTGCCAGCAGTCCCTTGACAGGGAACACTGAAGCTTTCTTT CASSPLTGNTEAFF
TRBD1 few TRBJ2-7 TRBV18 TGTGCCAGCTCACCTCGGGCTGGGACAGCATACGAGCAGTACTTC CASSPRAGTAYEQYF
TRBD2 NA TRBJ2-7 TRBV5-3 TGTGCCAGAAGCCTCAAAGGACAGGTTCTAGGACTAGCGGGGCCCTCCTACGAGCAGTACTTC CARSLKGQVLGLAGPSYEQYF
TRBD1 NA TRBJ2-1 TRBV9 TGTGCCAGCAGCGTAGACGGACAGGCCTACAATGAGCAGTTCTTC CASSVDGQAYNEQFF
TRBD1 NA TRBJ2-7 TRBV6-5 TGTGCCACCACATCCGGGACAGGGCCTCTCTACGAGCAGTACTTC CATTSGTGPLYEQYF
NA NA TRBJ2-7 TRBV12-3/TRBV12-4 TGTGCCAGCAATCCCGATTCCTCCTACGAGCAGTACTTC CASNPDSSYEQYF
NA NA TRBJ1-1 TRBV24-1 TGTGCCACCAGGCCCTACAGTGGGGCTGAAGCTTTCTTT CATRPYSGAEAFF
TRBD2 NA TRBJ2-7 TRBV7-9 TGTGCCAGCAGCTTACGGGGGGATTCCTACGAGCAGTACTTC CASSLRGDSYEQYF
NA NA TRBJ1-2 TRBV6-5 TGTGCCAGCAGTTTTGGGGGGATCTATGGCTACACCTTC CASSFGGIYGYTF
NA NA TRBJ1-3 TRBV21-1 TGTGCCAGCAGCAAAGAGGCAGGGTTCATGGCCCTCTCTGGAAACACCATATATTTT CASSKEAGFMALSGNTIYF
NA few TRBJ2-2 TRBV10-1 TGCGCCAGCAGTACTAGGAACACCGGGGAGCTGTTTTTT CASSTRNTGELFF
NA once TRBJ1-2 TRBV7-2 TGTGCCAGCAGCTTAGACAGTCCTGGCTACACCTTC CASSLDSPGYTF
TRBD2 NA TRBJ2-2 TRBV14 TGTGCCAGCAAACGGGGGGGCTCGACCGGGGAGCTGTTTTTT CASKRGGSTGELFF
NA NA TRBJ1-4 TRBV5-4 TGTGCCAGCAGCTTGTGGAGTAATGAAAAACTGTTTTTT CASSLWSNEKLFF
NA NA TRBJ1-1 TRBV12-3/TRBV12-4 TGTGCCAGCAGAACGACAGTGAACACTGAAGCTTTCTTT CASRTTVNTEAFF
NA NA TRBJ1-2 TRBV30 TGTGCCTGGAGTGTGGGCAGGGGAAACTATGGCTACACCTTC CAWSVGRGNYGYTF
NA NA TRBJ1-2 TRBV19 TGTGCCAGTAGCGGACGGAGCTATGGCTACACCTTC CASSGRSYGYTF
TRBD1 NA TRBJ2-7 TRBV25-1 TGTGCCAGCAGTGAATTTTGGGGGACAGGTCTGTACGAGCAGTACTTC CASSEFWGTGLYEQYF
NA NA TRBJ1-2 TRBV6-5 TGTGCCAGCAGTTACGTCCAGGGTAACTATGGCTACACCTTC CASSYVQGNYGYTF
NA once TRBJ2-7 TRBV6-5 TGTGCCAGCAGTTACGCGGCAGGGACCTACGAGCAGTACTTC CASSYAAGTYEQYF
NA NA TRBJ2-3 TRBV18 TGTGCCAGCTCACTACAGGGTAACACAGATACGCAGTATTTT CASSLQGNTDTQYF
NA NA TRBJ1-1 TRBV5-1 TGCGCCAGCAGCTTGGTCCAGGGAATGAACACTGAAGCTTTCTTT CASSLVQGMNTEAFF
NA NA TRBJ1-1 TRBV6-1 TGTGCCAGCAGTGAAGAAGGGACCCTTAACACTGAAGCTTTCTTT CASSEEGTLNTEAFF
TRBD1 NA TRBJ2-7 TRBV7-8 TGTGCCAGCAGCCTGACAGGGAACGAGCAGTACTTC CASSLTGNEQYF
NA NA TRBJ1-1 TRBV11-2 TGTGCCAGCAGCTGGGACACGGGGAACACTGAAGCTTTCTTT CASSWDTGNTEAFF
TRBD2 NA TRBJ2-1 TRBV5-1 TGCGCCAGCAGCTTGGCACTAGCGGGAGGGAAACCCTACAATGAGCAGTTCTTC CASSLALAGGKPYNEQFF
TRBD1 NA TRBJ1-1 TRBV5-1 TGCGCCAGCAGCATCCAGGACAGGGGGAACACTGAAGCTTTCTTT CASSIQDRGNTEAFF
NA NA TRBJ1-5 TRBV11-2 TGTGCCAGCAGCCCAGGAGACTTTAGCAATCAGCCCCAGCATTTT CASSPGDFSNQPQHF
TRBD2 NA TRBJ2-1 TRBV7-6 TGTGCCAGCACCCTCATAGCGGGAGTGTTCTACAATGAGCAGTTCTTC CASTLIAGVFYNEQFF
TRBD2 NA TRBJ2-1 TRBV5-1 TGCGCCAGCAGCTTGGCACTAGCGGGAGAAATTTCCTACAATGAGCAGTTCTTC CASSLALAGEISYNEQFF
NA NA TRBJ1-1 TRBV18 TGTGCCAGCTCACCAGGGCCAGGCAGAACGGACACTGAAGCTTTCTTT CASSPGPGRTDTEAFF
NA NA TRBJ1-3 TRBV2 TGTGCCAGCAGGCTTACAACGGGAAACACCATATATTTT CASRLTTGNTIYF
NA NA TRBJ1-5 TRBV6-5 TGTGCCAGCACGGATGGGGCCCATCAGCCCCAGCATTTT CASTDGAHQPQHF
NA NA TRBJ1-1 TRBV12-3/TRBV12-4 TGTGCCAGCAGTCTATCTCGGAACACTGAAGCTTTCTTT CASSLSRNTEAFF
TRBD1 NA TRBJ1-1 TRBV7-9 TGTGCCAGCAGCCAGCAGGGGGTTGGTGGAGCTTTCTTT CASSQQGVGGAFF
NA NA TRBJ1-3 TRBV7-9 TGTGCCAGCAGCTTAGGGACTTCCCTAAACTCTGGAAACACCATATATTTT CASSLGTSLNSGNTIYF
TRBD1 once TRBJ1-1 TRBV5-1 TGCGCCAGCAGCTTGGGGGGACAGTTGGCCGGAGCTTTCTTT CASSLGGQLAGAFF
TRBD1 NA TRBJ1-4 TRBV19 TGTGCCAGTAACAGGGGGATTGGGGATGAAAAACTGTTTTTT CASNRGIGDEKLFF
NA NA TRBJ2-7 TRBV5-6 TGTGCCAGCAGCTTGGATACGGGGAGCTCCTACGAGCAGTACTTC CASSLDTGSSYEQYF
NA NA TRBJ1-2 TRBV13 TGTGCCAGCAGCGCAGGCGGACGGAACTATGGCTACACCTTC CASSAGGRNYGYTF
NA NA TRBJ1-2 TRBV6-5 TGTGCCAGCACCAGAGACTTCTCCTATGGCTACACCTTC CASTRDFSYGYTF
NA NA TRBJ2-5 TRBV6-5 TGTGCCAGCACAGGGGGAGGTTTTGGGGCGGAGACCCAGTACTTC CASTGGGFGAETQYF
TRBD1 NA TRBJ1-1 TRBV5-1 TGCGCCAGCAGCCCGGGACCAGGGGGCACTGAAGCTTTCTTT CASSPGPGGTEAFF
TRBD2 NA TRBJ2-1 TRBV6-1 TGTGCCAGCAGTGAGCTAGCGGGAGGAAGCTACAATGAGCAGTTCTTC CASSELAGGSYNEQFF
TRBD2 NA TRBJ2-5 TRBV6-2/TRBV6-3 TGTGCCAGCAGTCTCCTAGTAGCGGGAGCGGGCGAGACCCAGTACTTC CASSLLVAGAGETQYF
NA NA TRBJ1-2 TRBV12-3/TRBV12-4 TGTGCCAGCAGTATTTCAGGGTATGGCTACACCTTC CASSISGYGYTF
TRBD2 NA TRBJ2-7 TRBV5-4 TGTGCCAGCAGCTCTCCGGGACTAGTTGCCTACGAGCAGTACTTC CASSSPGLVAYEQYF
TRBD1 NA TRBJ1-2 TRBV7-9 TGTGCCAGCAGCACACTGACCCGGGACAGGGGGCCTACAAGATATGGCTACACCTTC CASSTLTRDRGPTRYGYTF
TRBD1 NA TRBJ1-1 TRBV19 TGTGCCAGTAGTATGAGGCAGGGGGGCACTGAAGCTTTCTTT CASSMRQGGTEAFF
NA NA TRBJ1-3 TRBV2 TGTGCCAGCAGTGCCCAGGCACTCTCTGGAAACACCATATATTTT CASSAQALSGNTIYF